A single sample gave rise to the 22 T cell receptor beta chains below, sequenced in a study of blood T cells in healthy people across ages. PCR was performed a second time for about 6 to 11 cycles using a sample-barcoded 5' primer and a J-beta primer mix. TCRdb reprocessed the 5' RACE reads with MiXCR, giving one entry per CDR3 protein. The data contain about 680,000 distinct CDR3 sequences, roughly 49% of them singletons. Sequencing was carried out using blood. These receptors were obtained from a woman between 55 and 75 years old in good health.

This clonotype came up many times. V and J are TRBV20-1 and TRBJ1-2; D might be TRBD1 (6 bases). The germline CDR1 and CDR2 sequences are DFQATT and SNEGSKA (reference sequence). Trimming shortened V by 5 bases and J by 2 bases, and 15 bases separated the two germline ends. The CDR3 totals 14 residues. CDR3 loop: CSAALPGQNYGYTF. The CDR3, as DNA: TGCAGTGCTGCCCTACCGGGACAAAACTATGGCTACACCTTC.

This sequence joins TRBV12-5 and TRBJ2-7, with D possibly matching TRBD1 (6 bases). The CDR3 length is 18 residues. Between the trimmed V and J ends, which lost 4 bases and 1 base, there was a span of 23 bases. Germline CDR1 and CDR2: LGHNT and FRNRAP. CDR3 residues: CASGSSTSPRTDSYEQYF. The CDR3 nucleotides read TGTGCTAGTGGTTCGTCCACCTCACCAAGGACAGATTCCTACGAGCAGTACTTC. Full variable domain (rest looked up from reference TRBV12-5 and TRBJ2-7): DARVTQTPRHKVTEMGQEVTMRCQPILGHNTVFWYRQTMMQGLELLAYFRNRAPLDDSGMPKDRFSAEMPDATLATLKIQPSEPRDSAVYFCASGSSTSPRTDSYEQYFGPGTRLTVT.

The gene calls are TRBV2 and TRBJ1-2, with D possibly matching TRBD1 (5 bases). The CDR3 length is 18 residues. With 6 bases removed from V and 0 bases from J, the gap between germline ends came to 23 bases. Germline loops: CDR1 SNHLY, CDR2 FYNNEI. The CDR3 coding sequence is TGTGCCAGCAGAGGGTCGGTCAGGGCCTCCTATGCTAACTATGGCTACACCTTC. This codes for CASRGSVRASYANYGYTF.

A few counts support this clonotype. The rearrangement links TRBV29-1 to TRBJ2-7, with D uncertain. Germline V CDR1 and CDR2: SQVTM, ANQGSEA. The CDR3 has 14 amino acids. The V and J ends lost 4 bases and 0 bases respectively, with 13 bases between them. CDR3 sequence: CSVVERWGSYEQYF. The CDR3 DNA follows: TGCAGCGTTGTCGAGCGTTGGGGCTCCTACGAGCAGTACTTC.

There are a few counts of this clonotype. The chain employs TRBV4-2 and TRBJ1-2; D remains ambiguous. The CDR3 sequence is 11 residues long. V was trimmed by 2 bases and J by 5 bases, leaving 3 bases between them. CDR1 and CDR2 (germline): LGHNA, YNFKEQ. The CDR3, as DNA: TGTGCCAGCAGCCAACTTTATGGCTACACCTTC. Protein product: CASSQLYGYTF.

Concerning this clonotype itself: The conserved closing phenylalanine or tryptophan is absent in this CDR3, likely reflecting a read error. The V and J genes are TRBV6-6 and TRBJ1-2, with TRBD1 identical over 9 bases. This CDR3 region has 15 residues. Germline V gene sequence: CDR1 MNHNY, CDR2 SVGAGI (reference sequence). The V and J ends lost 3 bases and 4 bases, in that order; junction bases with no gene match: 6. DNA for the CDR3: TGTGCCAGCAGTTATATACAGGGGGCAAGCTATGGCTACACCGTC. Its protein is CASSYIQGASYGYTV.

V usage is TRBV29-1 and J usage is TRBJ1-4; TRBD1 agrees at 8 bases. The CDR3 spans 14 residues. The J segment lost 6 bases and the V segment lost 4 bases, leaving 7 bases of the junction unmatched. Looked up from germline, CDR1 is SQVTM and CDR2 is ANQGSEA. CDR3 DNA: TGCAGCGTTGGGGTGACAGGGGCTTATGAAAAACTGTTTTTT. It codes for CSVGVTGAYEKLFF.

CDR3 sequence (DNA): TGTGCCAGCAGCGTAGCCGGACACCCTAGCACAGATACGCAGTATTTT. This gives the protein CASSVAGHPSTDTQYF. The chain recombines TRBV9 with TRBJ2-3; D is possibly TRBD1 (5 bases). This CDR3 spans 16 amino acids. Trimming took 0 bases from V and 0 from J, leaving 11 bases between them. The germline V gene has CDR1 SGDLS and CDR2 YYNGEE.

The chain uses TRBV11-2 and TRBJ2-7; 8 nucleotides align to TRBD1. The CDR3 is made up of 16 amino acids. The V gene end was trimmed by 5 bases and the J gene end by 5 bases; junction bases not matched to a gene: 14. Germline CDR1 SGHAT, CDR2 FQNNGV. CDR3 protein: CASSLVPPTGADEQYF. The CDR3 nucleotides are TGTGCCAGCAGCCTCGTCCCCCCGACAGGGGCGGACGAGCAGTACTTC. Full variable domain (outside the CDR3, taken from reference TRBV11-2 and TRBJ2-7): EAGVAQSPRYKIIEKRQSVAFWCNPISGHATLYWYQQILGQGPKLLIQFQNNGVVDDSQLPKDRFSAERLKGVDSTLKIQPAKLEDSAVYLCASSLVPPTGADEQYFGPGTRLTVT.

This clonotype was counted between two and nine times. The chain combines TRBV30 with TRBJ1-5; D call uncertain. V was shortened by 0 bases and J by 1 base, with 4 bases between the two germline ends. CDR1 is GTSNPN and CDR2 is SVGIG in the germline V gene (reference sequence). The CDR3 loop spans 13 amino acids. The CDR3 nucleotides are TGTGCCTGGAGTGTAGGGAGCAATCAGCCCCAGCATTTT. As protein: CAWSVGSNQPQHF.

This chain joins TRBV6-5 and TRBJ2-7; no definite D call. CDR1 and CDR2 from the germline V gene are MNHEY and SVGAGI. This CDR3 has 14 amino acids. With 2 bases removed from V and 4 bases from J, the gap between germline ends came to 12 bases. The CDR3 DNA reads TGTGCCAGCAGTTACGGAGAGCCGATATACGAGCAGTACTTC. Translating it yields CASSYGEPIYEQYF.

The gene calls are TRBV6-1 and TRBJ2-7; D uncertain. Per germline, CDR1 MNHNS and CDR2 SASEGT. The CDR3 totals 14 residues. The V end lost 2 bases, the J end lost 3 bases, and 11 bases lay between the germline ends. The CDR3 region has the DNA TGTGCCAGCAGTGAACAGATACGAAACTACGAGCAGTACTTC. Its translation is CASSEQIRNYEQYF.

The V and J genes are TRBV7-2 and TRBJ1-1; TRBD1 agrees at 7 bases. The V gene end was trimmed by 5 bases and the J gene end by 4 bases; junction bases not matched to a gene: 7. The V gene's germline CDR1 is SGHTA and CDR2 FQGNSA. CDR3 length: 14 amino acids. The chain's CDR3 is CASSPGTVFTEAFF. The CDR3, as DNA: TGTGCCAGCAGCCCGGGGACAGTTTTCACTGAAGCTTTCTTT.

The table lists this clonotype with a few counts. The genes are TRBV15 and TRBJ2-5; no definite D call. Germline V gives CDR1 LNHNV, CDR2 YYDKDF (reference sequence). The V and J ends lost 0 bases and 5 bases respectively, with 10 bases between them. This CDR3 has 14 amino acids. For the CDR3, the DNA is TGTGCCACCAGCAGAGATTTGGCTACGGAGACCCAGTACTTC. This gives the protein CATSRDLATETQYF.

This clonotype has a handful of counts. The V and J genes are TRBV5-1 and TRBJ2-3; 8 nucleotides align to TRBD2. CDR1 is SGHRS, CDR2 YFSETQ, per germline. Trimming cost V 1 base and J 0 bases; bases outside gene matches: 7. The CDR3 is 17 amino acids. In DNA, the CDR3 is TGCGCCAGCAGCTTGATATCTAGCGGGTCTAGCACAGATACGCAGTATTTT. It is translated as CASSLISSGSSTDTQYF.

This clonotype turned up a few times. This chain uses TRBV7-9 with TRBJ2-4, with a tentative D call TRBD1 (6 bases). The germline V gene has CDR1 SEHNR and CDR2 FQNEAQ (reference sequence). The germline V and J ends were trimmed by 1 base and 3 bases, with 13 bases remaining between them. This CDR3 is 16 amino acids long. This CDR3 reads CASSLGSGVGKNIQYF. The DNA for the CDR3 is TGTGCCAGCAGCTTAGGGTCAGGGGTTGGCAAAAACATTCAGTACTTC.

This clonotype ranks as medium-sized. The rearrangement links TRBV7-2 to TRBJ2-7; no definite D call. Germline values: CDR1 SGHTA, CDR2 FQGNSA. The CDR3 consists of 13 residues. Between the trimmed V and J ends, which lost 1 base and 1 base, there was a span of 5 bases. The CDR3 protein is CASSLERSYEQYF. DNA of the CDR3: TGTGCCAGCAGCTTAGAAAGATCCTACGAGCAGTACTTC.

V and J are TRBV2 and TRBJ1-4; the D gene is possibly TRBD1 (5 bases). From germline, CDR1 is SNHLY and CDR2 FYNNEI. V lost 8 bases and J lost 5, with 12 bases in between. This CDR3 comprises 13 residues. CDR3 sequence: CASRRDGNEKLFF. The CDR3 DNA reads TGTGCCAGCCGCCGGGACGGAAATGAAAAACTGTTTTTT.

The chain has TRBV29-1 and TRBJ2-7; possibly TRBD1 or TRBD2 for D (5 bases each). Germline V gene lookup returns CDR1 SQVTM and CDR2 ANQGSEA. V was shortened by 4 bases and J by 1 base, with 17 bases between the two germline ends. The CDR3 covers 15 residues. CDR3 sequence: CSVGGFQGLSYEQYF. As DNA, the CDR3 is TGCAGCGTTGGAGGGTTCCAGGGATTGTCCTACGAGCAGTACTTC.

The CDR3 DNA follows: TGTGCCAGCGGTTCACCCCGCGGGACAGGGTTCTACGAGCAGTACTTC. It is translated as CASGSPRGTGFYEQYF. V gene TRBV25-1 combines with J gene TRBJ2-7, with 9 positions matching TRBD1. This CDR3 is 16 amino acids long. Looked up from germline, CDR1 is MGHDK and CDR2 is SYGVNS. V was clipped by 8 bases and J by 3 bases; unmatched bases: 14.

The chain employs TRBV20-1 and TRBJ2-2; D possibly corresponds to TRBD1 (5 bases). Trimming removed 2 bases from V and 3 bases from J, with 16 bases in between. Germline V gene data show CDR1 as DFQATT and CDR2 as SNEGSKA (reference sequence). The CDR3 has 16 residues. CDR3 nucleotide sequence: TGCAGTGCTAGACCCCACGACAGTCGCCACACCGGGGAGCTGTTTTTT. It codes for CSARPHDSRHTGELFF.

The gene calls are TRBV15 and TRBJ2-5; D uncertain. The germline gives CDR1 LNHNV, CDR2 YYDKDF (reference sequence). The CDR3 totals 12 residues. Trimming removed 5 bases from V and 6 bases from J, with 10 bases in between. The CDR3 is CATSGALQTQYF. Written as DNA, the CDR3 is TGTGCCACCAGCGGAGCCCTCCAGACCCAGTACTTC.